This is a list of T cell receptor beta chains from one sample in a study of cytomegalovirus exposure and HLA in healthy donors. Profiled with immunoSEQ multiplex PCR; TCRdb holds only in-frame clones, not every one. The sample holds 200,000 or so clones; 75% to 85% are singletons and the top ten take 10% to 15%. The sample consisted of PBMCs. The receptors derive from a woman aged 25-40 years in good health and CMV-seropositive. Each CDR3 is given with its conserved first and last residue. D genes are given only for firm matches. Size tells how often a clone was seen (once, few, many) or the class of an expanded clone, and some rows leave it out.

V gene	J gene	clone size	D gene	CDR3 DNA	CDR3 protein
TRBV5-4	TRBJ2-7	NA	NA	TGTGCCAGCAGCCCCGGGACTCCCGCCTACGAGCAGTACTTC	CASSPGTPAYEQYF
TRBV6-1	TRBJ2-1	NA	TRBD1	TGTGCCAGCAGTGAACGGGGGACAGGGAAGTTCTTC	CASSERGTGKFF
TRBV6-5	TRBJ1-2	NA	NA	TGTGCCAGCAGTTACTCAGCAGGGTACGAGGGCTACACCTTC	CASSYSAGYEGYTF
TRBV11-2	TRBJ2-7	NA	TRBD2	TGTGCCAGCAGTCTCTTAGCGGGAGGTACCTACGAGCAGTACTTC	CASSLLAGGTYEQYF
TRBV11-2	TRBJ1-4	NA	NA	TGTGCCAGCAGCGTCAGGGATGCAACTAATGAAAAACTGTTTTTT	CASSVRDATNEKLFF
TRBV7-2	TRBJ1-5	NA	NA	TGTGCCAGCAGCCCCGGGACACGGAATCAGCCCCAGCATTTT	CASSPGTRNQPQHF
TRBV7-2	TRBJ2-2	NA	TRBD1	TGTGCCAGCAGCTTAATCGGACAGGGGGCCGGGGAGCTGTTTTTT	CASSLIGQGAGELFF
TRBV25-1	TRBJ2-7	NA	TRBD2	TGTGCCAGCAGTGAATACGGGATAGCGGGAGTTCCCTCCTACGAGCAGTACTTC	CASSEYGIAGVPSYEQYF
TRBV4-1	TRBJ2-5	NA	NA	TGCGCCAGCAGCCGCCTATCTCAGGCTTACGGAGAGACCCAGTACTTC	CASSRLSQAYGETQYF
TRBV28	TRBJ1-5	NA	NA	TGTGCCAGCAGCGAACAATCACAGCCCCAGCATTTT	CASSEQSQPQHF
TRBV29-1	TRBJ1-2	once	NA	TGCAGCGTGTCGGGGGGGGACTATGGCTACACCTTC	CSVSGGDYGYTF
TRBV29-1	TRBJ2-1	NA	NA	TGCAGCGTTGGAGGGAGTAGTGAGCAGTTCTTC	CSVGGSSEQFF
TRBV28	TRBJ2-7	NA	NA	TGTGCCAGCAGTGGGATGGTGCGGGAAGAGCAGTACTTC	CASSGMVREEQYF
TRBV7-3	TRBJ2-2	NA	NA	TGTGCCAGCAGCTTAAGATTCTCGGAGACAGGGAACACCGGGGAGCTGTTTTTT	CASSLRFSETGNTGELFF
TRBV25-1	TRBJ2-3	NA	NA	TGTGCCAGCAGTGAACCCCGGGGTGACACAGATACGCAGTATTTT	CASSEPRGDTDTQYF
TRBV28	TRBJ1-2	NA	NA	TGTGCCAGCAGTTTAAGTACCCCTAGGGGTGGCTACACCTTC	CASSLSTPRGGYTF
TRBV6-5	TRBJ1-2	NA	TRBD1	TGTGCCAGCAGTCCCGGGGCAGGGGGCTTCTATGGCTACACCTTC	CASSPGAGGFYGYTF
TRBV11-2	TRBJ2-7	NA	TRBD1	TGTGCCAGCAGCCTCCGGACAGGTTCGGGCGAGCAGTACTTC	CASSLRTGSGEQYF
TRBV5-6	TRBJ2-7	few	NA	TGTGCCAGCAGCTTGTTACAGACAGGTTGGGGGAACTACGAGCAGTACTTC	CASSLLQTGWGNYEQYF
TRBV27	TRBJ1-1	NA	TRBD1	TGTGCCAGCAGTCTCCGGGACAGCTCCACTGAAGCTTTCTTT	CASSLRDSSTEAFF
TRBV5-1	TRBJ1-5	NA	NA	TGCGCCAGCAGCAAGGGGCCTAATCAGCCCCAGCATTTT	CASSKGPNQPQHF
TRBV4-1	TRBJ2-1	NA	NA	TGCGCCAGCAGCCAGGGACTTAGGAATGAGCAGTTCTTC	CASSQGLRNEQFF
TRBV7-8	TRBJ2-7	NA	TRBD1	TGTGCCAGCAGCACCCCCGGGACAGGGTCCTACGAGCAGTACTTC	CASSTPGTGSYEQYF
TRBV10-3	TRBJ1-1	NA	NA	TGTGCCATCAGTGAGGTGATGGCCAGGGGAGCTTTCTTT	CAISEVMARGAFF
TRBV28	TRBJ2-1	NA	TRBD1	TGTGCCAGCAGCCCGGGACAGAACCATGAGCAGTTCTTC	CASSPGQNHEQFF
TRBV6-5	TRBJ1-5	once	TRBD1	TGTGCCAGCAGTGCCGGACAGGGAGGTCGTAAGCCCCAGCATTTT	CASSAGQGGRKPQHF
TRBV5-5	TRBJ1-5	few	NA	TGTGCCAGCAGCAGGAGACAGATTAGCAATCAGCCCCAGCATTTT	CASSRRQISNQPQHF
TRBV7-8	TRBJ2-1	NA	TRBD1	TGTGCCAGCAGCTTATCTCTGGACAGGGTGTTTTCCAATGAGCAGTTCTTC	CASSLSLDRVFSNEQFF
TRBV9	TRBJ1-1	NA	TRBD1	TGTGCCAGCAGCGTACTGGGACAGGGCGGGACTGAAGCTTTCTTT	CASSVLGQGGTEAFF
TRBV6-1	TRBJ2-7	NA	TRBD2	TGTGCCAGCAGGACTAGCGGGATGGACGAGCAGTACTTC	CASRTSGMDEQYF
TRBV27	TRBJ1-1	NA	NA	TGTGCCAGCAGTACAGGGTTTACTGAAGCTTTCTTT	CASSTGFTEAFF
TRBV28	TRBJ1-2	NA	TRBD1	TGTGCCAGCAGGACGCAGGGGGATGGCTACACCTTC	CASRTQGDGYTF
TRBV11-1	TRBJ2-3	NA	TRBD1	TGTGCCAGCAGACCTCAGGGGGCCCCCACAGATACGCAGTATTTT	CASRPQGAPTDTQYF
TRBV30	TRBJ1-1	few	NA	TGTGCCTGGACTCCCTGGGAGGGAGAAGCTTTCTTT	CAWTPWEGEAFF
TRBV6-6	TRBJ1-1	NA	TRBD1	TGTGCCAGCAGCTCGGGACAGGGGAACACTGAAGCTTTCTTT	CASSSGQGNTEAFF
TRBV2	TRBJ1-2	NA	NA	TGTGCCAGCAGCCAATCTGGCTACACCTTC	CASSQSGYTF
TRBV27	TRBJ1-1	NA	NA	TGTGCCAGCGCTACCACGGTCCTGGTGAACACTGAAGCTTTCTTT	CASATTVLVNTEAFF
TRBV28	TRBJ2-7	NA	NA	TGTGCCAGCAGTTCCCCACAGGGAGTGGTTCTGGACGAGCAGTACTTC	CASSSPQGVVLDEQYF
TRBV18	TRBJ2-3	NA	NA	TGTGCCAGCTCACCCCTACCTACTCAAGATACGCAGTATTTT	CASSPLPTQDTQYF
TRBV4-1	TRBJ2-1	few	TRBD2	TGCGCCAGCAGCCAAGGACTAGCGGGAGACGGTGAGCAGTTCTTC	CASSQGLAGDGEQFF
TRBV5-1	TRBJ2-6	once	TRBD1	TGCGCCAGCGCCACAGGGGACTCTGGGGCCAACGTCCTGACTTTC	CASATGDSGANVLTF
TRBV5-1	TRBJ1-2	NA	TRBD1	TGCGCCAGCAGCGTGGACAGGGAGTATGGCTACACCTTC	CASSVDREYGYTF